Listed below are T cell receptor beta chains from one sample, sequenced in a study of T cell responses to AZD1222 COVID-19 vaccine. Libraries were prepared by immunoSEQ multiplex PCR; TCRdb keeps only in-frame clonotypes and omits some of them. The sample consists of more than 140,000 clones, 91% of them appearing once. This material consisted of peripheral blood, taken on day 0 of AZD1222 vaccination. The receptors were gathered from an adult in good health. CDR3s include the opening cysteine and the closing phenylalanine or tryptophan. The D gene is left open where the match is weak. Size values are once, few and many counts, or a class for expanded clones, and some rows have none.

D gene | J gene | clone size | V gene | CDR3 DNA | CDR3 protein
TRBD2 | TRBJ2-5 | NA | TRBV30 | TGTGCCTGGAGTTTTGGAGCGGGAATGGAGACCCAGTACTTC | CAWSFGAGMETQYF
NA | TRBJ1-5 | NA | TRBV27 | TGTGCCAGCAGTCCCCTCTCCGGGACCAGGCAATCACAGCATTTT | CASSPLSGTRQSQHF
TRBD2 | TRBJ2-7 | few | TRBV29-1 | TGCAGCGCCGGGGGACTAGCGGGTAAGCAGTACTTC | CSAGGLAGKQYF
NA | TRBJ2-5 | NA | TRBV28 | TGTGCCAGCTCGTTCGAAGGTCAAGAGACCCAGTACTTC | CASSFEGQETQYF
TRBD2 | TRBJ2-1 | NA | TRBV28 | TGTGCCAGCAGTTTATTAGCCCTAGCGGGAGGAGGAGACAATGAGCAGTTCTTC | CASSLLALAGGGDNEQFF
TRBD2 | TRBJ2-1 | NA | TRBV19 | TGTGCCAGTAGTACACTAGCGGGAGGAATGCAGTTCTTC | CASSTLAGGMQFF
TRBD1 | TRBJ2-7 | NA | TRBV5-3 | TGTGCCAGAAGCCCGGGACAGGTGGGGCGGACGGACTTC | CARSPGQVGRTDF
NA | TRBJ1-2 | NA | TRBV6-5 | TGTGCCAGCGTGGCACCCCTTAACTATGGCTACACCTTC | CASVAPLNYGYTF
NA | TRBJ1-5 | NA | TRBV5-3 | TGTGCCAGAAGCTTAGCCCGGACCCTTGGAGGTAGCAATCAGCCCCAGCATTTT | CARSLARTLGGSNQPQHF
TRBD1 | TRBJ2-2 | NA | TRBV29-1 | TGCAGCGTTGTCGCAACCAGGGGGACAGGGGAGCTGTTTTTT | CSVVATRGTGELFF
NA | TRBJ2-2 | NA | TRBV15 | TGTGCCACCAGTTGGGGTTCCACCGGGGAGCTGTTTTTT | CATSWGSTGELFF
NA | TRBJ1-1 | NA | TRBV5-6 | TGTGCCAGCAGCTTGAGGCTCAGGGTTGACACTGAAGCTTTCTTT | CASSLRLRVDTEAFF
NA | TRBJ1-6 | NA | TRBV19 | TGTGCCAGTAGCGAGGGCAGCTCCTATAATTCACCCCTCCACTTT | CASSEGSSYNSPLHF
NA | TRBJ2-1 | once | TRBV7-2 | TGTGCCAGCAGCCCCACGCGTAGGGACGCCTCCTACAATGAGCAGTTCTTC | CASSPTRRDASYNEQFF
NA | TRBJ1-2 | NA | TRBV27 | TGTGCCAGCAGGGACAGTTACTATGGCTACACCTTC | CASRDSYYGYTF
NA | TRBJ2-3 | NA | TRBV4-2 | TGTGCCAGCAGCCGTCCGGAATCCCTTGTTCATACGCAGTATTTT | CASSRPESLVHTQYF
NA | TRBJ1-5 | NA | TRBV4-2 | TGTGCCAGCAGCCAAGATGAGGTCCAGCCCCAGCATTTT | CASSQDEVQPQHF
NA | TRBJ1-1 | NA | TRBV6-5 | TGTGCCAGCAGTCACCGGGCCGAAGCTTTCTTT | CASSHRAEAFF
TRBD1 | TRBJ1-1 | NA | TRBV28 | TGTGCCAGCATCCCCTCCGGGACAGCAAACACTGAAGCTTTCTTT | CASIPSGTANTEAFF
NA | TRBJ2-1 | NA | TRBV28 | TGTGCCAGCAGTCGGACAGTAGTCAATGAGCAGTTCTTC | CASSRTVVNEQFF
TRBD1 | TRBJ2-7 | once | TRBV28 | TGTGCCAGCAGTCCACGGCCAGGGGGTTACGAGCAGTACTTC | CASSPRPGGYEQYF
TRBD2 | TRBJ2-5 | NA | TRBV9 | TGTGCCAGCAGCCTTCACCCAGGGCGGGAGGGCCCCGAGACCCAGTACTTC | CASSLHPGREGPETQYF
TRBD1 | TRBJ1-2 | NA | TRBV11-3 | TGTGCCAGCAGCCCCCTGACAGGGTGTTTGAATGGCTACACCTTC | CASSPLTGCLNGYTF
NA | TRBJ1-5 | NA | TRBV6-2/TRBV6-3 | TGTGCCAGCAGCCGCGACGAGTGGCAGCCCCAGCATTTT | CASSRDEWQPQHF
NA | TRBJ2-5 | once | TRBV28 | TGTGCCAGCAGTCTCAGGATTCGGGAGGAGACCCAGTACTTC | CASSLRIREETQYF
NA | TRBJ2-3 | NA | TRBV4-1 | TGCGCCAGCAGCCAATCCCATGGAGACGTCGTTTTAGATACGCAGTATTTT | CASSQSHGDVVLDTQYF
TRBD2 | TRBJ2-3 | NA | TRBV5-1 | TGCGCCAGCAGCTTTGACGGGAGGGCTACAGATACGCAGTATTTT | CASSFDGRATDTQYF
TRBD1 | TRBJ2-3 | NA | TRBV5-1 | TGCGCCAGCAGCGCGAGAACAGGGGGAACAGATACGCAGTATTTT | CASSARTGGTDTQYF
TRBD2 | TRBJ2-2 | NA | TRBV2 | TGTGCCAGCAGTGTATCGACTCGGGGGGCGAACACCGGGGAGCTGTTTTTT | CASSVSTRGANTGELFF
NA | TRBJ2-3 | NA | TRBV11-2 | TGTGCCAGCAGATCGGGGGCAGGCGTAACAGATACGCAGTATTTT | CASRSGAGVTDTQYF
NA | TRBJ2-1 | NA | TRBV6-2/TRBV6-3 | TGTGCCAGCAGTTACTTGGCCTACAATGAGCAGTTCTTC | CASSYLAYNEQFF